This TCR beta chain was captured in a study of neurological immune-mediated disorders. The study's findings and limits: Private repertoires in all groups were suggested, as expanded clones shared no CDR3 amino acid sequences across subjects.

CDR3 length equals 14 residues. The V and J ends lost 1 base and 7 bases respectively, with 13 bases between them. Germline V gene sequence: CDR1 MGHRA, CDR2 YSYEKL. Where libraries were unsorted, they were derived from 2 million PBMCs stored at -80 degrees C. This clonotype was seen ten or more times. Antigen specificity is unknown. It was by 5'RACE with 10-nucleotide random UMIs that the cDNA was made. From 15-18 subjects, over 160 million TCR-beta sequences were obtained in each sequencing run. Via MiXCR, TCRdb re-called the 5' RACE reads, giving one row per CDR3 protein. The data show 66,000 or so distinct CDR3 sequences, around 5.5% seen once.

The clonotype originates from a woman aged 25-40 years with multiple sclerosis. Sequenced material: PBMCs. The chain carries TRBV4-1 and TRBJ2-5; no reliable D call. The CDR3 DNA sequence: TGCGCCAGCAGCCAAGGACCGGAACCCGGGACCCAGTACTTC. The encoded protein is CASSQGPEPGTQYF.